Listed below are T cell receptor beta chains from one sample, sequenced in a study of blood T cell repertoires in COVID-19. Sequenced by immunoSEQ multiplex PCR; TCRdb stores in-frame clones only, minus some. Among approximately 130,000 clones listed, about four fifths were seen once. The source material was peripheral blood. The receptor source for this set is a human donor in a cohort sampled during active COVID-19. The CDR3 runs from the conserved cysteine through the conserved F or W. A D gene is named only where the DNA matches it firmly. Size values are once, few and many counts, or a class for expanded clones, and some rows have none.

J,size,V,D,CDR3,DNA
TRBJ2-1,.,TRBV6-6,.,CASSYLHKNNEQFF,TGTGCCAGCAGTTATTTACACAAAAACAATGAGCAGTTCTTC
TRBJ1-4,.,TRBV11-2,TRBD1,CASSLGSQGAEKLFF,TGTGCCAGCAGCTTGGGGAGTCAGGGGGCGGAAAAACTGTTTTTT
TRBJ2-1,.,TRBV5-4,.,CASSPWGRNNEQFF,TGTGCCAGCAGCCCCTGGGGGAGGAACAATGAGCAGTTCTTC
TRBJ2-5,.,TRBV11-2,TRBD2,CASSSQRGPQETQYF,TGTGCCAGCAGTAGTCAGCGGGGGCCCCAAGAGACCCAGTACTTC
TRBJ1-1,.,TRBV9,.,CASSVEAGSLEAFF,TGTGCCAGCAGCGTAGAGGCAGGTTCCTTGGAAGCTTTCTTT
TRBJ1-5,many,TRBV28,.,CASSLISGVNQPQHF,TGTGCCAGCAGTTTAATATCGGGGGTCAATCAGCCCCAGCATTTT
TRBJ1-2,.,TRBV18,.,CASSPPLRGSRGYTF,TGTGCCAGCTCACCACCGTTAAGGGGTAGTCGGGGCTACACCTTC
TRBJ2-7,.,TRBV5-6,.,CASTLGGNSYEQYF,TGTGCCAGCACCTTAGGCGGCAACTCCTACGAGCAGTACTTC
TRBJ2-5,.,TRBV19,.,CASSPGRGETQYF,TGTGCCAGTAGCCCGGGCCGGGGAGAGACCCAGTACTTC
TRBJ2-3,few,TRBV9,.,CASSPQGGSDTQYF,TGTGCCAGCAGCCCACAGGGAGGGTCAGATACGCAGTATTTT
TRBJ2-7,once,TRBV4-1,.,CASSQDIQEGSYEQYF,TGCGCCAGCAGCCAAGATATTCAGGAAGGCTCCTACGAGCAGTACTTC
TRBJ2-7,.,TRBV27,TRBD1,CASSLGTVSHEQYF,TGTGCCAGCAGTTTAGGGACAGTCTCCCACGAGCAGTACTTC
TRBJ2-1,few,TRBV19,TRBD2,CASSPPGIAGVLGVNEQFF,TGTGCCAGTAGCCCCCCGGGGATAGCGGGGGTTTTGGGGGTCAATGAGCAGTTCTTC
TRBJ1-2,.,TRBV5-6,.,CASSLDRANYGYTF,TGTGCCAGCAGCTTGGACAGGGCTAACTATGGCTACACCTTC
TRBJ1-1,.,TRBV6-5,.,CASWRAAQNTEAFF,TGTGCCAGCTGGCGGGCGGCTCAGAACACTGAAGCTTTCTTT
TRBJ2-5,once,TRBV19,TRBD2,CASSDSGGAGETQYF,TGTGCCAGTAGTGATAGCGGGGGGGCCGGAGAGACCCAGTACTTC
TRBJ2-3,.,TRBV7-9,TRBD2,CASSPGTSGHTDTQYF,TGTGCCAGCAGCCCTGGGACTAGCGGCCACACAGATACGCAGTATTTT
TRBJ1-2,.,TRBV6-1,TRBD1,CASSETRTGKNYGYTF,TGTGCCAGCAGTGAAACTCGGACAGGGAAGAACTATGGCTACACCTTC
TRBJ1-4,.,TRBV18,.,CASSPGVSGSTNEKLFF,TGTGCCAGCTCACCCGGGGTCTCGGGCTCAACTAATGAAAAACTGTTTTTT
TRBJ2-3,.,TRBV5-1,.,CASSSRTDTDTQYF,TGCGCCAGCAGCTCTAGGACAGACACAGATACGCAGTATTTT
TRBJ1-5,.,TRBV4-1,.,CASSQEGLQPQHF,TGCGCCAGCAGCCAAGAAGGACTTCAGCCCCAGCATTTT
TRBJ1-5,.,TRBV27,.,CASSLGGINQPQHF,TGTGCCAGCAGTTTGGGGGGGATCAATCAGCCCCAGCATTTT
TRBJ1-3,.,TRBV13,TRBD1,CASSIGTVVDTIYF,TGTGCCAGCAGCATCGGGACAGTCGTAGACACCATATATTTT
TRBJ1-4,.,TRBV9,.,CASSGRPGTNEKLFF,TGTGCCAGCAGCGGGCGTCCAGGGACTAATGAAAAACTGTTTTTT